This T cell receptor (beta chain) was identified during a study of T cells after posttransplantation cyclophosphamide. This clone came up many times. Other DNA sequences in the same sample also yield this CDR3. The table came from immunoSEQ multiplex PCR; TCRdb's copy has only in-frame clones and leaves some out. This sample carries about 24,000 clones, none of them present only once. V was shortened by 6 bases and J by 0 bases, with 9 bases between the two germline ends. The CDR3 is 14 amino acids. Germline loops: CDR1 SGHDN, CDR2 FVKESK. The specimen was PBMCs. This TCR came from a woman aged 55-75 years in good health, CMV-negative, and a related stem cell transplant donor. This chain connects TRBV14 to TRBJ1-3; D is unclear. CDR3 nucleotides: TGTGCCAGCAGGAGTCTGTCCTCTGGAAACACCATATATTTT. Amino acid sequence: CASRSLSSGNTIYF.